The 18 T cell receptor beta chains below all came from one sample that was sequenced in a study of blood T cells in healthy people across ages. Together with a sample-barcoded 5' primer, a J-beta primer mix was included in a second PCR lasting roughly 6 to 12 cycles. TCRdb itself ran the 5' RACE reads through MiXCR, one entry per CDR3 protein. The sample has around 870,000 distinct CDR3 sequences, around 30% seen once. Sequencing input: blood. The receptors shown here come from a woman of 80 years or more in good health.

This clonotype was counted at least ten times. The rearrangement uses TRBV7-8 and TRBJ2-1; 7 nucleotides agree with TRBD1. The CDR3 is 16 residues long. The junction had 11 bases not matched to a gene; V was cut back by 6 bases and J by 3 bases. CDR1 is SGHVS, CDR2 FQNEAQ, per germline. CDR3 residues: CASRKTGVVLYNEQFF. DNA of the CDR3: TGTGCCAGCAGAAAAACAGGGGTCGTTCTCTACAATGAGCAGTTCTTC.

The genes are TRBV12-3 or TRBV12-4 and TRBJ1-5, with D uncertain. Trimming stripped 6 bases from V and 3 bases from J, with 15 bases between. This CDR3 contains 15 residues. The CDR3 sequence: CASRRALLTNQPQHF. CDR3 coding DNA: TGTGCCAGCAGGAGAGCCCTGTTGACCAATCAGCCCCAGCATTTT.

This clonotype came up once. A much larger clone differs by one base, so this may be a read error. The chain joins TRBV2 to TRBJ2-5, with D perhaps matching TRBD1 or TRBD2 (5 bases each). CDR1 SNHLY and CDR2 FYNNEI come from the germline V gene. The CDR3 has 12 amino acids. V was cut by 6 bases and J by 11 bases, with 16 bases left in between. CDR3 in amino acids: CASRGQGSEQYF. The DNA for the CDR3 is TGTGCCAGCAGGGGGCAAGGGAGTGAGCAGTACTTC.

This clonotype was counted a few times. The chain's CDR3 is CASSLGQGVEQYF. The CDR3 DNA reads as TGTGCCAGCAGCTTAGGACAGGGGGTCGAGCAGTACTTC. The chain combines TRBV11-2 with TRBJ2-7; 9 nucleotides align to TRBD1. Unmatched junction bases numbered 1, after V lost 1 base and J lost 6 bases. CDR3 size: 13 residues. Germline V gene sequence: CDR1 SGHAT, CDR2 FQNNGV.

V and J are TRBV5-1 and TRBJ1-1, with D unresolved. The CDR3 has 15 amino acids. Germline assignment: CDR1 SGHRS and CDR2 YFSETQ. The ends were cut back, 4 bases at V and 3 bases at J, with 16 bases in the middle. This chain's CDR3 is CASSTGTFSDTEAFF. The CDR3 DNA follows: TGCGCCAGCAGCACCGGAACGTTCTCGGACACTGAAGCTTTCTTT. The variable domain in full, with the rest retrieved from reference TRBV5-1 and TRBJ1-1, is KAGVTQTPRYLIKTRGQQVTLSCSPISGHRSVSWYQQTPGQGLQFLFEYFSETQRNKGNFPGRFSGRQFSNSRSEMNVSTLELGDSALYLCASSTGTFSDTEAFFGQGTRLTVV.

In this sample, this clonotype turned up a few times. This rearrangement joins TRBV27 to TRBJ2-1; D is possibly TRBD1 or TRBD2 (6 bases each). The V gene lost 7 bases and the J gene lost 0 bases, with 19 bases spanning the gap. The CDR3 is made up of 17 amino acids. The germline V gene encodes CDR1 MNHEY and CDR2 SMNVEV (reference sequence). The CDR3, as DNA: TGTGCCAGCAAGTCTAGCGTAGGGGGGAGCTCCTACAATGAGCAGTTCTTC. Translating it yields CASKSSVGGSSYNEQFF.

This chain connects TRBV12-3 or TRBV12-4 to TRBJ2-3, with 11 bases fitting TRBD2. With V trimmed by 2 bases and J by 2 bases, 3 bases remained unmatched. The CDR3 consists of 16 residues. The CDR3 DNA reads TGTGCCAGCAGTTTACTAGCGGGGGGTAACACAGATACGCAGTATTTT. It is translated as CASSLLAGGNTDTQYF.

The V and J genes are TRBV3-1 and TRBJ2-7; perhaps TRBD2 as D (5 bases). From germline, CDR1 is LGHDT and CDR2 YNNKEL (reference sequence). V lost 0 bases and J lost 3, with 6 bases in between. The CDR3 has 13 amino acids. The chain's CDR3 is CASSQDTSYEQYF. Written as DNA, the CDR3 is TGTGCCAGCAGCCAAGATACTAGCTACGAGCAGTACTTC.

Ten or more counts support this clonotype. The rearrangement joins TRBV5-1 to TRBJ1-4; no clear D gene. Per the germline V gene, CDR1 is SGHRS and CDR2 is YFSETQ. The CDR3 sequence is 15 residues long. Trimming took 1 base from V and 0 from J, leaving 7 bases between them. The chain's CDR3 is CASSLQRATNEKLFF. As DNA, the CDR3 is TGCGCCAGCAGCTTGCAGCGTGCAACTAATGAAAAACTGTTTTTT.

This clonotype has just a few counts. J is TRBJ2-7 and V is TRBV29-1, with D unclear. From germline, CDR1 is SQVTM and CDR2 ANQGSEA. Trimming shortened V by 3 bases and J by 7 bases, and 22 bases separated the two germline ends. The CDR3 spans 15 residues. In nucleotides, the CDR3 is TGCAGCGTTGATCCAGATCTAGACACCTACAATGAGCAGTACTTC. The encoded protein is CSVDPDLDTYNEQYF.

The chain has TRBV7-9 and TRBJ2-3; TRBD1 matches 8 bases. The germline gives CDR1 SEHNR, CDR2 FQNEAQ (reference sequence). V dropped 5 bases and J dropped 2; count of bases not matched to a gene: 6. The CDR3 totals 15 residues. The CDR3 DNA is TGTGCCAGCAGCCAGACAGGGGCCACCACAGATACGCAGTATTTT. Protein product: CASSQTGATTDTQYF.

This chain connects TRBV7-9 to TRBJ2-3; 8 positions match TRBD1. The CDR3 has 15 amino acids. The V and J ends lost 4 bases and 6 bases, in that order; junction bases with no gene match: 9. CDR1 and CDR2 (germline): SEHNR, FQNEAQ (reference sequence). Here the CDR3 reads CASSSTDRGSDTQYF. CDR3 sequence (DNA): TGTGCCAGCAGCTCCACAGACAGGGGTTCGGATACGCAGTATTTT.

Of note for this clonotype: A clone one base away is much larger, so this may be a read error. The rearrangement links TRBV12-3 or TRBV12-4 to TRBJ2-1; TRBD1 matches at 7 bases. J gave up 13 bases and V 5 bases, and 17 bases lay outside the gene matches. The CDR3 has 15 amino acids. The CDR3 coding sequence is TGTGCCAGCAGTCCCACTCGACAGGGTGGAGAGACCCAGTTCTTC. It is translated as CASSPTRQGGETQFF.

This clonotype was seen ten or more times. The chain is built from TRBV7-2 and TRBJ2-1; TRBD2 agrees at 10 bases. Germline trimming cut 6 bases from V and 6 bases from J; bases unmatched to any gene: 5. CDR1 is SGHTA, CDR2 FQGNSA, per germline. The length of the CDR3 is 14 residues. The CDR3 region is CASRTLAGANEQFF. The CDR3 nucleotides read TGTGCCAGCAGAACTCTAGCGGGGGCCAATGAGCAGTTCTTC.

The sample holds many counts of this clonotype. This chain connects TRBV28 to TRBJ2-5; D is undetermined. The CDR3 loop spans 12 amino acids. The ends were cut back, 7 bases at V and 7 bases at J, with 13 bases in the middle. Germline CDR1 and CDR2: MDHEN and SYDVKM. CDR3 in amino acids: CASKTALVTQYF. The CDR3 DNA reads as TGTGCCAGCAAGACCGCCCTCGTGACCCAGTACTTC.

This chain uses TRBV12-3 or TRBV12-4 with TRBJ1-5; D possibly corresponds to TRBD1 (6 bases). The CDR3 length is 14 residues. Deletions cut 6 bases from V and 6 bases from J, with 15 bases between. The CDR3 protein is CASRRQEASQPQHF. In DNA form, the CDR3 reads TGTGCCAGCAGACGACAGGAGGCAAGTCAGCCCCAGCATTTT.

This clonotype was counted many times. The CDR3 DNA is TGTGCCAGCAGTGAAGCCGGGACAGGGATTTCCTACGAGCAGTACTTC. Its protein is CASSEAGTGISYEQYF. The V gene is TRBV6-1, the J gene TRBJ2-7; 9 nucleotides agree with TRBD1. Germline values: CDR1 MNHNS, CDR2 SASEGT. V was clipped by 0 bases and J by 1 base; unmatched bases: 4. This CDR3 is built from 16 residues.

This chain uses TRBV20-1 with TRBJ1-2, with 8 bases fitting TRBD1. J was trimmed by 5 bases and V by 2 bases; bases with no gene match: 7. This CDR3 comprises 14 residues. The germline V gene has CDR1 DFQATT and CDR2 SNEGSKA (reference sequence). The CDR3 DNA is TGCAGTGCTAGACAATCCAGGGGGCGGTATGGCTACACCTTC. It codes for CSARQSRGRYGYTF.